This T cell receptor (beta chain) was sequenced during a study of T cells after yellow fever vaccination. About the study: Fractions containing few cells were prepared with SMART-Seq v4 Ultra Low Input.

V lost 10 bases, J lost 2 bases, and 9 bases stayed unmatched. This CDR3 comprises 16 residues. Germline assignment: CDR1 LNHDA and CDR2 SQIVND (reference sequence). Overall study results and limits: Peaking on day 5 versus 15, the secondary response was faster but weaker.

TCRdb passed the 5' RACE reads through MiXCR, listing each CDR3 protein once. The table includes nearly 550,000 distinct CDR3 sequences, approximately 21% detected once. About this clonotype: Its antigen is unidentified.

The rearrangement joins TRBV19 to TRBJ1-5, with 12 nucleotides matching TRBD1. The clonotype originates from a man aged 25-40 years who received the YFV17D yellow fever vaccine. The starting material was PBMCs, obtained 15 days after the yellow fever booster vaccination. The CDR3, as DNA: TGTGCCACCCGCGGGACAGGGGGCCGGGGCAATCAGCCCCAGCATTTT. Translating gives CATRGTGGRGNQPQHF.